These T cell receptor beta chains were read from a single sample in a study of shared clonotypes between healthy human individuals. Only in-frame clones appear in the TCRdb table, and some are missing; sequencing was by immunoSEQ multiplex PCR. The table shows about 960,000 clones, with roughly 72% occurring only once. Material for sequencing was memory CD4+ T cells sorted from blood. The receptor source for this set is a man in his late teens or twenties in good health. CDR3s include the opening cysteine and the closing phenylalanine or tryptophan. The D gene is left open where the match is weak. For some rows the clone size is stated as once, few or many, or as a class when expanded; others skip it.

>NA|TRBV30|TRBJ2-3|NA
CAWRKTGSTDTQYF
TGTGCCTGGAGGAAAACGGGTAGCACAGATACGCAGTATTTT
>NA|TRBV2|TRBJ2-2|NA
CASSGDASTTGELFF
TGTGCCAGCAGTGGGGACGCAAGTACTACCGGGGAGCTGTTTTTT
>NA|TRBV5-6|TRBJ1-5|NA
CASSSGHPNQPQHF
TGTGCCAGCAGCTCTGGACATCCTAATCAGCCCCAGCATTTT
>NA|TRBV19|TRBJ1-4|NA
CASRDWDEKLFF
TGTGCCAGTAGAGACTGGGATGAAAAACTGTTTTTT
>TRBD2|TRBV29-1|TRBJ2-7|NA
CSVGTSGGYEQYF
TGCAGCGTTGGGACTAGCGGGGGCTACGAGCAGTACTTC
>TRBD2|TRBV7-9|TRBJ2-5|many
CASSVRLANQETQYF
TGTGCCAGCAGCGTACGACTAGCTAATCAAGAGACCCAGTACTTC
>TRBD2|TRBV7-2|TRBJ2-7|few
CASSLGSTTGTRDYEQYF
TGTGCCAGCAGCTTAGGGAGCACCACCGGGACTAGGGATTACGAGCAGTACTTC
>TRBD2|TRBV2|TRBJ2-7|NA
CASSKLAAFYEQYF
TGTGCCAGCAGTAAACTAGCGGCCTTCTACGAGCAGTACTTC
>NA|TRBV10-2|TRBJ1-4|NA
CASSGRGELGEKLFF
TGCGCCAGCAGTGGTAGGGGCGAGCTGGGGGAAAAACTGTTTTTT
>NA|TRBV2|TRBJ1-2|many
CASRRAGTDGYTF
TGTGCCAGCAGGCGGGCAGGGACTGATGGCTACACCTTC
>NA|TRBV5-8|TRBJ2-1|once
CASSFKTGYYNEQFF
TGTGCCAGCAGCTTTAAGACAGGCTACTACAATGAGCAGTTCTTC
>NA|TRBV6-6|TRBJ2-2|NA
CAIQYTGELFF
TGTGCCATACAATACACCGGGGAGCTGTTTTTT
>NA|TRBV2|TRBJ1-1|many
CASSGRQNTEAFF
TGTGCCAGCAGTGGTCGGCAGAACACTGAAGCTTTCTTT
>NA|TRBV6-5|TRBJ1-5|NA
CASQWGDNQPQHF
TGTGCCAGTCAGTGGGGTGACAATCAGCCCCAGCATTTT
>NA|TRBV9|TRBJ2-7|NA
CASSVGLVTYEQYF
TGTGCCAGCAGCGTAGGTTTGGTCACCTACGAGCAGTACTTC
>NA|TRBV10-1|TRBJ2-5|NA
CASSESTGRQETQYF
TGCGCCAGCAGTGAGTCGACGGGCCGACAAGAGACCCAGTACTTC
>NA|TRBV7-9|TRBJ2-7|NA
CASSLTVPGNEQYF
TGTGCCAGCAGCTTAACAGTTCCGGGGAACGAGCAGTACTTC
>NA|TRBV19|TRBJ2-2|NA
CAGSRGLGSTGELFF
TGTGCCGGTTCTAGGGGGTTAGGTTCAACCGGGGAGCTGTTTTTT
>NA|TRBV6-6|TRBJ1-5|NA
CASSAQGDSNQPQHF
TGTGCCAGCAGTGCGCAGGGAGATAGCAATCAGCCCCAGCATTTT
>NA|TRBV7-8|TRBJ2-1|NA
CASSFPYNEQFF
TGTGCCAGCAGCTTTCCATACAATGAGCAGTTCTTC
>TRBD2|TRBV5-1|TRBJ2-1|NA
CASSFSSLTSGNNEQFF
TGCGCCAGCAGCTTTTCCTCTTTAACCAGCGGGAACAATGAGCAGTTCTTC
>NA|TRBV5-5|TRBJ2-7|NA
CASSPREGGYEQYF
TGTGCCAGCAGCCCTCGTGAGGGGGGCTACGAGCAGTACTTC
>NA|TRBV28|TRBJ1-2|few
CASSDLYGYTF
TGTGCCAGCAGTGACCTCTATGGCTACACCTTC
>NA|TRBV9|TRBJ1-3|NA
CASSVGQVSGNTIYF
TGTGCCAGCAGCGTAGGACAGGTCTCTGGAAACACCATATATTTT
>NA|TRBV7-2|TRBJ2-7|NA
CASSRGGYEQYF
TGTGCCAGCAGCCGAGGAGGGTACGAGCAGTACTTC
>NA|TRBV18|TRBJ1-6|NA
CASSPLLGETSPLHF
TGTGCCAGCTCACCACTCCTGGGGGAAACTTCACCCCTCCACTTT
>NA|TRBV28|TRBJ1-5|NA
CASSFQTPGGNQPQHF
TGTGCCAGCAGTTTCCAAACCCCGGGGGGCAATCAGCCCCAGCATTTT
>NA|TRBV6-5|TRBJ2-7|NA
CASSYGSEGTGEQYF
TGTGCCAGCAGTTATGGATCAGAGGGGACTGGGGAGCAGTACTTC